Each of the 28 T cell receptor beta chains below was sequenced from the same sample in a study of early stage breast cancer tumors. Assay used: immunoSEQ multiplex PCR; TCRdb lists only in-frame clones, some missing. The data show tens of thousands of clones, 78% seen once. Source material: blood. These receptors came from a person in their 40s with breast cancer.

The V and J genes are TRBV5-4 and TRBJ2-3, with D unresolved. The CDR3 sequence is 14 residues long. Trimming shortened V by 3 bases and J by 1 base, and 9 bases separated the two germline ends. Germline V gene data show CDR1 as SGHNT and CDR2 as YYREEE (reference sequence). The CDR3 sequence is CASSSVRGTDTQYF. DNA for the CDR3: TGTGCCAGCAGCTCAGTAAGGGGCACAGATACGCAGTATTTT.

This clone showed up just once. The chain joins TRBV13 to TRBJ2-1, with 8 nucleotides matching TRBD2. Germline CDR1 PRHDT, CDR2 FYEKMQ (reference sequence). CDR3 length: 16 amino acids. V shed 6 bases, J shed 1 base, and the junction held 8 bases outside the gene matches. The CDR3 here is CASSSSGAPSYNEQFF. CDR3 DNA sequence: TGTGCCAGCAGTAGTAGCGGGGCTCCTTCCTACAATGAGCAGTTCTTC.

CDR3 sequence reads: CASSVVGYEQYF. As DNA, the CDR3 is TGTGCCAGCAGCGTAGTAGGCTACGAGCAGTACTTC. This chain uses TRBV9 with TRBJ2-7; D is unresolved. The CDR3 length is 12 residues. Germline V lookup: CDR1 SGDLS, CDR2 YYNGEE. V gave up 0 bases and J gave up 3 bases, with 4 bases separating them. The entire variable domain, with the rest obtained from reference TRBV9 and TRBJ2-7, is as follows: DSGVTQTPKHLITATGQRVTLRCSPRSGDLSVYWYQQSLDQGLQFLIQYYNGEERAKGNILERFSAQQFPDLHSELNLSSLELGDSALYFCASSVVGYEQYFGPGTRLTVT.

This chain uses TRBV18 with TRBJ1-1; D gene unclear. The V end lost 0 bases, the J end lost 7 bases, and 9 bases lay between the germline ends. This CDR3 has 13 amino acids. Per germline, CDR1 KGHSH and CDR2 LQKENI. The CDR3 nucleotides read TGTGCCAGCTCACCACCGGAGGTGGGTGAAGCTTTCTTT. As protein: CASSPPEVGEAFF.

The chain links TRBV5-1 to TRBJ2-7; TRBD1 is a possible D gene (5 bases). The CDR3 length is 17 residues. In germline, CDR1 is SGHRS, CDR2 YFSETQ. Between the trimmed V and J ends, which lost 6 bases and 0 bases, there was a span of 22 bases. CDR3 bases: TGCGCCAGCAACCCGTCAGGGTTGATTCCAAACTCCTACGAGCAGTACTTC. Translating it yields CASNPSGLIPNSYEQYF. Filled out from reference TRBV5-1 and TRBJ2-7, the complete variable domain reads KAGVTQTPRYLIKTRGQQVTLSCSPISGHRSVSWYQQTPGQGLQFLFEYFSETQRNKGNFPGRFSGRQFSNSRSEMNVSTLELGDSALYLCASNPSGLIPNSYEQYFGPGTRLTVT.

This clone was counted once. This chain links TRBV18 with TRBJ1-1, with D maybe TRBD1 (5 bases). The ends were cut back, 3 bases at V and 2 bases at J, with 16 bases in the middle. Germline CDR1 and CDR2: KGHSH and LQKENI. The CDR3 runs 16 residues. The CDR3 protein is CASSPRDARTNTEAFF. The CDR3, as DNA: TGTGCCAGCTCACCCCGGGACGCAAGAACTAACACTGAAGCTTTCTTT.

This clone was counted between two and nine times. The chain joins TRBV4-1 to TRBJ1-5, with D unclear. V lost 3 bases and J 10 bases, leaving 10 bases between the germline ends. From germline, CDR1 is MGHRA and CDR2 YSYEKL. The CDR3 sequence is 12 residues long. The chain's CDR3 is CASSQPNGPQHF. CDR3 bases: TGCGCCAGCAGCCAGCCCAACGGTCCCCAGCATTTT.

The chain carries TRBV7-9 and TRBJ1-1, with D possibly matching TRBD1 (5 bases). The germline V and J ends were trimmed by 0 bases and 0 bases, with 8 bases remaining between them. Germline CDR1 reads SEHNR; CDR2 reads FQNEAQ (reference sequence). The CDR3 is 15 residues long. CDR3 in DNA: TGTGCCAGCAGCTTAGCTGGGGGGGTGAACACTGAAGCTTTCTTT. Translated: CASSLAGGVNTEAFF.

Here the CDR3 DNA reads TGTGCCAGCAGCTTGAGTAGGAGCGGGAGTTGGAATACGCAGTATTTT. It yields the protein CASSLSRSGSWNTQYF. The rearrangement uses TRBV11-2 and TRBJ2-3; 8 nucleotides align to TRBD2. CDR3 length: 16 residues. V lost 3 bases to trimming and J lost 7 bases; unmatched junction nucleotides: 12. Looked up from germline, CDR1 is SGHAT and CDR2 is FQNNGV.

This clone has just a few counts. This rearrangement joins TRBV2 to TRBJ2-7, with 8 nucleotides matching TRBD1. With 6 bases clipped from V and 3 bases from J, the junction kept 10 bases outside the gene matches. Germline V gene lookup returns CDR1 SNHLY and CDR2 FYNNEI. The CDR3 is made up of 15 amino acids. The CDR3, as DNA: TGTGCCAGCAGGCTCAGGGGGCTTGACGTCTACGAGCAGTACTTC. Amino acids: CASRLRGLDVYEQYF.

CDR3 DNA sequence: TGTGCCAGCAGCCGGGAGACGGGCAATGAGCAGTTCTTC. Encoded protein: CASSRETGNEQFF. V is TRBV4-2 and J is TRBJ2-1, with TRBD2 as a possible D gene (5 bases). The CDR3 spans 13 residues. V lost 4 bases and J 6 bases, leaving 10 bases between the germline ends. Looked up from germline, CDR1 is LGHNA and CDR2 is YNFKEQ.

This sequence joins TRBV15 and TRBJ2-3; 10 bases align to TRBD2. Unmatched junction bases numbered 0, after V lost 3 bases and J lost 0 bases. CDR3 size: 15 residues. Germline V lookup: CDR1 LNHNV, CDR2 YYDKDF (reference sequence). The CDR3 reads CATSRTSGSTDTQYF. CDR3 DNA sequence: TGTGCCACCAGCAGGACTAGCGGGAGCACAGATACGCAGTATTTT.

The J gene is TRBJ2-7, the V gene TRBV5-5; 8 nucleotides match TRBD1. Trimming removed 1 base from V and 2 bases from J; junction bases left unmatched: 5. The CDR3 runs 15 residues. Germline values: CDR1 SGHKS, CDR2 YYEKEE (reference sequence). The CDR3 reads CASSLRQGFAYEQYF. The CDR3 DNA reads as TGTGCCAGCAGCTTGAGACAGGGGTTTGCCTACGAGCAGTACTTC. The whole variable domain, filled in from reference TRBV5-5 and TRBJ2-7, reads DAGVTQSPTHLIKTRGQQVTLRCSPISGHKSVSWYQQVLGQGPQFIFQYYEKEERGRGNFPDRFSARQFPNYSSELNVNALLLGDSALYLCASSLRQGFAYEQYFGPGTRLTVT.

The rearrangement uses TRBV27 and TRBJ1-5, with D hard to call. The CDR3 loop spans 13 amino acids. V lost 5 bases and J lost 6, with 11 bases in between. Germline V gene sequence: CDR1 MNHEY, CDR2 SMNVEV (reference sequence). In DNA, the CDR3 is TGTGCCAGCAGTCCCCAACAGCCTCAGCCCCAGCATTTT. Its protein product is CASSPQQPQPQHF.

This rearrangement joins TRBV7-9 to TRBJ2-3, with a possible D match to TRBD2 (6 bases). The germline V gene encodes CDR1 SEHNR and CDR2 FQNEAQ (reference sequence). The CDR3 has 12 amino acids. V was shortened by 6 bases and J by 11 bases, with 15 bases between the two germline ends. The CDR3 region has the DNA TGTGCCAGCAGGCCTAGCGAGAAGAGGCAGTATTTT. As protein: CASRPSEKRQYF.

The gene calls are TRBV5-1 and TRBJ2-1; TRBD2 aligns across 13 bases. From germline, CDR1 is SGHRS and CDR2 YFSETQ. V shed 3 bases and J 5 bases; nucleotides not matched to a gene: 2. The length of the CDR3 is 15 residues. The CDR3 sequence is CASSYGLAGDNEQFF. The CDR3 bases are TGCGCCAGCAGCTACGGACTAGCGGGAGACAATGAGCAGTTCTTC.

The chain couples TRBV6-6 to TRBJ2-7; 7 positions agree with TRBD2. Germline-derived CDR1 and CDR2 are MNHNY and SVGAGI (reference sequence). After removal of 6 bases from V and 0 bases from J, the junction contained 11 bases not matched to a gene. The CDR3 loop spans 16 amino acids. The CDR3 DNA sequence: TGTGCCAGCAGCCCCACCGGGTTAGCGGGCTCCTACGAGCAGTACTTC. As protein: CASSPTGLAGSYEQYF.

This chain links TRBV2 with TRBJ1-4, with D hard to call. CDR1 is SNHLY and CDR2 is FYNNEI in the germline V gene. Trimming took 2 bases from V and 7 from J, leaving 5 bases between them. CDR3 length: 12 amino acids. CDR3 residues: CASSEIVEKLFF. CDR3 in DNA: TGTGCCAGCAGTGAAATCGTTGAAAAACTGTTTTTT.

This clone was observed a few times. This chain connects TRBV7-2 to TRBJ1-1; 8 bases are shared with TRBD1. CDR1 SGHTA and CDR2 FQGNSA come from the germline V gene. This CDR3 spans 14 amino acids. J lost 4 bases, V lost 2 bases, and 3 bases had no gene match. The CDR3 sequence: CASSLSGGITEAFF. The CDR3 region has the DNA TGTGCCAGCAGCTTATCAGGGGGCATCACTGAAGCTTTCTTT.

This clone was observed a single time. V is TRBV18 and J is TRBJ2-7; D is uncertain. V lost 3 bases to trimming and J lost 2 bases, with 11 bases between them. The germline V gene encodes CDR1 KGHSH and CDR2 LQKENI. The CDR3 is made up of 14 amino acids. In DNA form, the CDR3 reads TGTGCCAGCTCACCCAATATGGCAACCTACGAGCAGTACTTC. Its translation: CASSPNMATYEQYF.

The rearrangement joins TRBV30 to TRBJ2-2; D is ambiguous. In germline, CDR1 is GTSNPN, CDR2 SVGIG (reference sequence). V shed 1 base and J shed 6 bases, with 15 bases lying between them. The CDR3 loop spans 15 amino acids. The CDR3 region has the DNA TGTGCCTGGAGTGAAGGTCCGCCATTCGCCGGGGAGCTGTTTTTT. It is translated as CAWSEGPPFAGELFF.

V and J are TRBV6-5 and TRBJ1-1, with D possibly matching TRBD1 (5 bases). The ends were cut back, 3 bases at V and 4 bases at J, with 12 bases in the middle. The CDR3 extends over 14 amino acids. Germline loops: CDR1 MNHEY, CDR2 SVGAGI. The CDR3 protein is CASSYSGGGTEAFF. CDR3 DNA sequence: TGTGCCAGCAGTTATTCTGGGGGGGGCACTGAAGCTTTCTTT.

This clone was seen more than once but under ten times. V gene TRBV7-2 combines with J gene TRBJ2-7; tentatively, D is TRBD2 (6 bases). The V end was cut by 1 base, the J end by 3 bases, with 13 bases between. The germline CDR1 and CDR2 sequences are SGHTA and FQGNSA. This CDR3 region has 15 residues. The CDR3 coding sequence is TGTGCCAGCAGCTTAGAAGGTGTTAGCGGCTACGAGCAGTACTTC. It encodes CASSLEGVSGYEQYF.

The V call is TRBV19, the J call TRBJ1-1, with a tentative D call TRBD1 (5 bases). The V gene's germline CDR1 is LNHDA and CDR2 SQIVND (reference sequence). CDR3 length equals 12 residues. The V gene lost 5 bases and the J gene lost 9 bases, with 13 bases spanning the gap. CDR3 DNA: TGTGCCAGTAGTTTCCGGGACGGACAAGCTTTCTTT. Translating gives CASSFRDGQAFF.

The V call is TRBV4-1, the J call TRBJ2-1; tentatively, D is TRBD2 (7 bases). Trimming left V 1 base short and J 4 bases short, with 17 bases between. The CDR3 contains 17 residues. Per the germline V gene, CDR1 is MGHRA and CDR2 is YSYEKL. Written as DNA, the CDR3 is TGCGCCAGCAGCCAAGCGCTCGGGGGGCAGGGTTACAATGAGCAGTTCTTC. Its translation: CASSQALGGQGYNEQFF.

This clone was observed a single time. This sequence joins TRBV5-1 and TRBJ2-3; a possible D gene is TRBD2 (6 bases). This CDR3 is built from 15 residues. Trimming removed 3 bases at V and 8 bases at J, with 19 bases between. CDR1 is SGHRS, CDR2 YFSETQ, per germline. CDR3 protein: CASSSGLMTTSTQYF. The CDR3 coding sequence is TGCGCCAGCAGCTCGGGACTGATGACCACAAGTACGCAGTATTTT. The whole variable domain, remainder taken from reference TRBV5-1 and TRBJ2-3, is KAGVTQTPRYLIKTRGQQVTLSCSPISGHRSVSWYQQTPGQGLQFLFEYFSETQRNKGNFPGRFSGRQFSNSRSEMNVSTLELGDSALYLCASSSGLMTTSTQYFGPGTRLTVL.

There are a few counts of this clone. The J gene is TRBJ1-4, the V gene TRBV10-3; TRBD1 agrees at 8 bases. The CDR3 runs 14 residues. Trimming cost V 6 bases and J 8 bases; bases outside gene matches: 8. Per the germline V gene, CDR1 is ENHRY and CDR2 is SYGVKD. The CDR3, as DNA: TGTGCCATCAGGGATGGACAGGGTGGCGAAAAACTGTTTTTT. As protein: CAIRDGQGGEKLFF.

The sample holds one count of this clone. This sequence joins TRBV6-5 and TRBJ1-1; D is possibly TRBD1 (5 bases). Germline V gene lookup returns CDR1 MNHEY and CDR2 SVGAGI. Trimming removed 5 bases at V and 5 bases at J, with 12 bases between. This CDR3 comprises 13 residues. This CDR3 reads CASSPGGSTEAFF. CDR3 sequence (DNA): TGTGCCAGCAGTCCCGGGGGGAGTACTGAAGCTTTCTTT.